A single T cell receptor (beta chain) is shown here with its context. Allocation to cohorts depended on clinical history reported by the participants. Authors' processing steps: The assay estimated nucleated cells by amplifying reference gene primers. Some clones are missing from TCRdb's copy, which holds only in-frame ones; the method was immunoSEQ multiplex PCR. Clonal size and the V and J genes are those of that table, whereas D and trimming came from the DNA. The sample records under 500,000 clones, around 91% being singletons. This sample is part of a study of blood T cell repertoires in COVID-19. Study as a whole: The cDNA or gDNA used as material had been derived from T cells, B-cell-depleted T cells, or PBMCs.

Trimming cost V 4 bases and J 1 base, with 13 bases left between them. Germline assignment: CDR1 LGHDT and CDR2 YNNKEL (reference sequence). This CDR3 is built from 15 residues. Material: PBMCs or T cells enriched from blood (not recorded which). This chain uses TRBV3-1 (or the pseudogene TRBV3-2) with TRBJ2-5, with a tentative D call TRBD1 (6 bases). This clonotype was sampled from a man aged 30-40 years who had recovered from COVID-19. CDR3 in DNA: TGTGCCAGCAGCCGCTACGGACAGTTCCAAGAGACCCAGTACTTC. Residues: CASSRYGQFQETQYF.